The rows below give T cell receptor beta chains drawn from one sample of a study of T cell changes during pregnancy in multiple sclerosis. Profiled with immunoSEQ multiplex PCR; TCRdb holds only in-frame clones, not every one. The sample shows around 73,000 clones, 92% of them seen only once. Specimen: peripheral blood, collected in the third trimester of pregnancy. The receptors here all came from a female donor in good health, enrolled as a control in a pregnancy study. CDR3s include the opening cysteine and the closing phenylalanine or tryptophan. Expanded clones get a size class; other rows say once, few or many, or leave the size out.

clone size: .; J gene: TRBJ2-1; V gene: TRBV6-4; CDR3 protein: CAGRGQHGNNEQFF
clone size: .; J gene: TRBJ1-1; V gene: TRBV6-4; CDR3 protein: CASSPTGNTEAFF
clone size: .; J gene: TRBJ1-2; V gene: TRBV7-8; CDR3 protein: CASSLGQGYGYTF
clone size: .; J gene: TRBJ1-5; V gene: TRBV28; CDR3 protein: CASSPDRGNQPQHF
clone size: .; J gene: TRBJ2-3; V gene: TRBV6-1; CDR3 protein: CASSELASGADTQYF
clone size: .; J gene: TRBJ2-1; V gene: TRBV4-1; CDR3 protein: CASSPGTSAYNEQFF
clone size: .; J gene: TRBJ1-2; V gene: TRBV5-1; CDR3 protein: CASSLAGAHGYTF
clone size: .; J gene: TRBJ2-4; V gene: TRBV29-1; CDR3 protein: CSVETFLRKNIQYF
clone size: .; J gene: TRBJ2-7; V gene: TRBV28; CDR3 protein: CASRVARGSSYEQYF
clone size: .; J gene: TRBJ1-1; V gene: TRBV19; CDR3 protein: CASSIRGQSGTEAFF
clone size: .; J gene: TRBJ1-4; V gene: TRBV10-3; CDR3 protein: CAISEPGRGNEKLFF
clone size: .; J gene: TRBJ1-1; V gene: TRBV5-1; CDR3 protein: CASSLGQVNTEAFF
clone size: few; J gene: TRBJ1-1; V gene: TRBV18; CDR3 protein: CASSNTVEAFF
clone size: .; J gene: TRBJ2-1; V gene: TRBV18; CDR3 protein: CASSPRLGDNEQFF
clone size: .; J gene: TRBJ1-1; V gene: TRBV7-2; CDR3 protein: CASSYGQLNTEAFF
clone size: .; J gene: TRBJ2-5; V gene: TRBV4-3; CDR3 protein: CASSQDRETQYF
clone size: once; J gene: TRBJ1-1; V gene: TRBV5-1; CDR3 protein: CASSQLPGQGEAFF
clone size: .; J gene: TRBJ1-1; V gene: TRBV27; CDR3 protein: CASSLNWAGEAFF
clone size: once; J gene: TRBJ2-2; V gene: TRBV19; CDR3 protein: CVSNQAFFTGELFF
clone size: .; J gene: TRBJ2-7; V gene: TRBV29-1; CDR3 protein: CSVVRQGPYEQYF
clone size: .; J gene: TRBJ2-5; V gene: TRBV7-9; CDR3 protein: CASSLSRGRSETQYF
clone size: .; J gene: TRBJ2-7; V gene: TRBV6-5; CDR3 protein: CASSYSYGYEQYF
clone size: few; J gene: TRBJ2-7; V gene: TRBV19; CDR3 protein: CATGQGINEQYF
clone size: .; J gene: TRBJ2-7; V gene: TRBV2; CDR3 protein: CASKLAGNSYEQYF
clone size: .; J gene: TRBJ2-7; V gene: TRBV7-2; CDR3 protein: CASSPGGWDEQYF
clone size: .; J gene: TRBJ2-1; V gene: TRBV14; CDR3 protein: CASSQDLSGKQFF
clone size: .; J gene: TRBJ1-2; V gene: TRBV5-4; CDR3 protein: CASTTPGQQMGGYTF
clone size: .; J gene: TRBJ1-2; V gene: TRBV27; CDR3 protein: CASSFYRGVNYGYTF
clone size: few; J gene: TRBJ2-7; V gene: TRBV2; CDR3 protein: CASSADRGYEQYF
clone size: .; J gene: TRBJ2-1; V gene: TRBV7-8; CDR3 protein: CASSPPGRESLNEQFF
clone size: .; J gene: TRBJ1-5; V gene: TRBV28; CDR3 protein: CASSTGNLLSNQPQHF
clone size: .; J gene: TRBJ1-2; V gene: TRBV2; CDR3 protein: CASRGDSYGYTF
clone size: .; J gene: TRBJ2-7; V gene: TRBV20-1; CDR3 protein: CSASSGYEQYF
clone size: .; J gene: TRBJ2-7; V gene: TRBV14; CDR3 protein: CASSQDWTGAYF
clone size: .; J gene: TRBJ2-1; V gene: TRBV6-1; CDR3 protein: CASSHLAGEVDEQFF
clone size: .; J gene: TRBJ1-2; V gene: TRBV2; CDR3 protein: CASSVQGLDGYTF
clone size: .; J gene: TRBJ1-1; V gene: TRBV5-6; CDR3 protein: CASSQQGYTEAFF
clone size: .; J gene: TRBJ2-1; V gene: TRBV5-1; CDR3 protein: CASSNGLAGNYNEQFF
clone size: .; J gene: TRBJ2-1; V gene: TRBV7-9; CDR3 protein: CASSLSWNEQFF
clone size: once; J gene: TRBJ2-3; V gene: TRBV7-2; CDR3 protein: CASSPISSEGTDTQYF
clone size: .; J gene: TRBJ2-5; V gene: TRBV19; CDR3 protein: CASSMGGGRETQYF
clone size: .; J gene: TRBJ2-3; V gene: TRBV28; CDR3 protein: CASRRLAGRTDTQYF
clone size: .; J gene: TRBJ1-2; V gene: TRBV29-1; CDR3 protein: CSVLVGGYDGYTF
clone size: .; J gene: TRBJ1-6; V gene: TRBV16; CDR3 protein: CASSQQEVDSPLHF
clone size: once; J gene: TRBJ1-4; V gene: TRBV7-9; CDR3 protein: CASSPLGRATNEKLFF
clone size: .; J gene: TRBJ2-1; V gene: TRBV9; CDR3 protein: CASSERGTGGYNEQFF
clone size: .; J gene: TRBJ2-5; V gene: TRBV5-6; CDR3 protein: CASSGQQETQYF
clone size: .; J gene: TRBJ2-1; V gene: TRBV6-6; CDR3 protein: CASSYEGHGYNEQFF
clone size: .; J gene: TRBJ2-3; V gene: TRBV6-5; CDR3 protein: CASSFRLAGTDTQYF